The clone carrying this T cell receptor beta chain was seen more than once but under ten times. Antigen: not known. Amplified regions were TCR beta CDR3 sequences from RNA transcripts. When the TCR CDR3 underwent first-round RT-PCR, the HTBI primer set was used. TCRdb re-called the multiplex PCR reads with MiXCR, one entry per CDR3 protein. The sample records around 530,000 distinct CDR3 sequences, 17% being singletons. The data belong to a study of T cells in Graves' hyperthyroidism and ophthalmopathy. The wider study: Peripheral blood draws took place at initial diagnosis, ahead of any treatment. Study-level results: Ophthalmopathy was identified by the model a median around 6.3 months ahead of onset.

Patients with ophthalmopathy all had a Clinical Activity Score of at least 3, a NOSPECS grade of at least 4 and duration under 3 months. Extraction of PBMCs used 8 to 10 ml of fresh peripheral blood. Trimming pared 3 bases from V and 3 bases from J, leaving 9 bases between. The CDR3 is 13 residues long. Per the germline V gene, CDR1 is MNHEY and CDR2 is SMNVEV (reference sequence). The clonotype comes from a woman aged 18-29 years with Graves' ophthalmopathy. V is TRBV27 and J is TRBJ2-7; D unclear. Material: blood. This CDR3 is CASSLGPGYEQYF. The CDR3 nucleotides read TGTGCCAGCAGTTTGGGTCCGGGCTACGAGCAGTACTTC.